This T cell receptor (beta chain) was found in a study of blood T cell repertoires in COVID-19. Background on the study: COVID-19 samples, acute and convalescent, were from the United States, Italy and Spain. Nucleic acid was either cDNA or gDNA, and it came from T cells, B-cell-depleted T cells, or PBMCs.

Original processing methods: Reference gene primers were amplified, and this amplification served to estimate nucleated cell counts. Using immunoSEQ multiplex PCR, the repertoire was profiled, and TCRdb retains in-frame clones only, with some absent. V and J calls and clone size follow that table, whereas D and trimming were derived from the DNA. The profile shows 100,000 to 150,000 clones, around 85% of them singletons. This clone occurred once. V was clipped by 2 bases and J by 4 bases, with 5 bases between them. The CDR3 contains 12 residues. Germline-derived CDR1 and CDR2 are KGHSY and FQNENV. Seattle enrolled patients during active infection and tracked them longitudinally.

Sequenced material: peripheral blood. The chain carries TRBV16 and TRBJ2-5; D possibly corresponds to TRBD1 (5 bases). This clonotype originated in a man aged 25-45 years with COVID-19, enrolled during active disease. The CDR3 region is CASSQRGETQYF. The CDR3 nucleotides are TGTGCCAGCAGCCAAAGGGGAGAGACCCAGTACTTC.